This section outlines one T cell receptor beta chain sequence together with its context. The data stem from a study of blood T cell repertoires in COVID-19. Study summary: Samples taken during acute and convalescent COVID-19 were collected in the United States, Italy and Spain.

The CDR3 has 18 residues. Trimming at V came to 4 bases and at J to 2 bases, leaving 9 bases not matched to a gene. Germline-derived CDR1 and CDR2 are SNHLY and FYNNEI. Donors were grouped by their self-reported clinical history. Produced via immunoSEQ multiplex PCR; TCRdb's table is partial and in-frame only. The repertoire has 230,000 or so clones, 88% of them found once; the top ten carry over 2%. This receptor was obtained from a woman between 35 and 50 years old with acute COVID-19. The sample taken for sequencing was PBMCs or T cells enriched from blood (not recorded which). V is TRBV2 and J is TRBJ2-4, with 12 positions matching TRBD1. The CDR3 bases are TGTGCCAGCAGTGCCCGAACCGGGACAGGGGGCACCAAAAACATTCAGTACTTC. It codes for CASSARTGTGGTKNIQYF. Full variable domain (missing parts from reference TRBV2 and TRBJ2-4): EPEVTQTPSHQVTQMGQEVILRCVPISNHLYFYWYRQILGQKVEFLVSFYNNEISEKSEIFDDQFSVERPDGSNFTLKIRSTKLEDSAMYFCASSARTGTGGTKNIQYFGAGTRLSVL.